This T cell receptor (beta chain) was sequenced during a study of human T cells and chemical hapten exposure (dated by TCRdb to the early 2020s). In the study overall: Libraries were pooled for sequencing, and variation in per-sample TCR yields was attributed mainly to small differences in library volumes within the pool. In alopecia patients, the study followed how the peripheral blood TCR repertoire changed in vivo over primary and secondary sensitization to diphenylcyclopropenone (DPC), a hapten. Both TCR alpha and TCR beta chains were sequenced from each blood RNA sample.

This clonotype was observed at least ten times. No antigen is known for it. No qualities accompany the bases; no much larger clone lies one base away. General findings and caveats noted by the study authors: DPC sensitization did not change the number of TCRs with a frequency above 1 in 1000, and there was no evidence of changes in global repertoire structure. After repeated subsampling, changes were observed in the strength of the expansion versus patch-test correlation and in the threshold at which the correlation became significant.

V is cut by 6 bases and J by 7 bases, and the space between the germline ends is 9 bases. The CDR3 spans 11 residues, from the cysteine through the phenylalanine. Only CDR3 DNA remains: 33 bases, in frame from the first base. The germline V gene supplies CDR1 MNHEY and CDR2 SVGAGI. The time point label here, explained by the study, means: healthy volunteer bleed at 2 weeks. Total RNA was isolated from unfractionated whole blood collected in Tempus Blood RNA tubes. As TCR sequencing controls, a handful of healthy volunteers were used, with blood taken at day 0, 2 weeks and 6 weeks. Library creation used RACE. TCRdb names NextSeq 500 as the instrument used. Library preparation attached unique molecular identifiers to individual cDNA molecules for quantitative, reproducible TCR counting. The paper's data handling went like this. Samples had a median of around 92,000 TCRs, with a range from roughly 23,224 to 700,000. V, J and CDR3 annotation of the TCR reads was carried out using the Decombinator software suite. For the PS versus PT1 abundance plots, all samples were subsampled to the same number of TCRs (28,000). Expanded TCRs were defined as absent before sensitization and observed at least eight times at the 2-week time point. The public reads were reprocessed in TCRdb via fastp at Q25 and MiXCR, keeping in-frame beta chains. For every CDR3 protein sequence, its rows merge into one entry that carries the most common genes and DNA. The authors' filters were not applied to this entry. The sample table lists roughly 130,000 distinct CDR3 sequences, roughly 9.5% of them with a count of one. The ten largest clones take up approximately 2% of the sample.

The chain couples TRBV6-5 to TRBJ1-1, with no confidently assigned D gene. The receptor comes from a male donor in good health. Some clones in this sample may be carry-over from other donors' samples. Sequenced material: whole blood. CDR3 region: CASRQTNEAFF. The sequence in DNA is TGTGCCAGCAGACAAACCAATGAAGCTTTCTTT.